The 22 T cell receptor beta chains listed next were all sequenced from one sample in a study of shared T cell receptors in the human thymus. Sequencing used immunoSEQ multiplex PCR; TCRdb keeps in-frame clones, though not all of them. The data show hundreds of thousands of clones, 70% to 90% seen once. These sequences were also reported in another study, on human thymus T cells.

The sequenced material came from thymocytes. These TCRs come from a boy less than two years old with a congenital heart defect.

The chain couples TRBV5-6 to TRBJ1-2; D gene uncertain. The germline V gene encodes CDR1 SGHDT and CDR2 YYEEEE. Trimming removed 4 bases from V and 8 bases from J, with 15 bases in between. The CDR3 runs 13 residues. The CDR3: CASSAGAGEGYTF. CDR3 DNA sequence: TGTGCCAGCAGCGCGGGAGCCGGGGAGGGCTACACCTTC. Complete variable domain (other parts from reference TRBV5-6 and TRBJ1-2): DAGVTQSPTHLIKTRGQQVTLRCSPKSGHDTVSWYQQALGQGPQFIFQYYEEEERQRGNFPDRFSGHQFPNYSSELNVNALLLGDSALYLCASSAGAGEGYTFGSGTRLTVV.

V is TRBV28 and J is TRBJ2-7, with 7 nucleotides matching TRBD1. The germline V gene encodes CDR1 MDHEN and CDR2 SYDVKM. J lost 0 bases, V lost 0 bases, and 2 bases had no gene match. The CDR3 extends over 15 amino acids. CDR3 sequence: CASSLWDRSSYEQYF. The CDR3 DNA reads TGTGCCAGCAGTTTATGGGACAGGAGCTCCTACGAGCAGTACTTC. Using reference TRBV28 and TRBJ2-7 for the parts outside the CDR3, the full variable domain is DVKVTQSSRYLVKRTGEKVFLECVQDMDHENMFWYRQDPGLGLRLIYFSYDVKMKEKGDIPEGYSVSREKKERFSLILESASTNQTSMYLCASSLWDRSSYEQYFGPGTRLTVT.

The V and J genes are TRBV5-1 and TRBJ1-1, with 8 bases matching TRBD1. This CDR3 spans 14 amino acids. After removal of 4 bases from V and 3 bases from J, the junction contained 5 bases not matched to a gene. Germline CDR1 SGHRS, CDR2 YFSETQ. CDR3 amino acids: CASSQGQGDTEAFF. CDR3 coding DNA: TGCGCCAGCAGCCAAGGACAGGGTGACACTGAAGCTTTCTTT.

V is TRBV5-1 and J is TRBJ2-1; TRBD2 matches 8 bases. Germline V gene sequence: CDR1 SGHRS, CDR2 YFSETQ. Trimming at V came to 1 base and at J to 4 bases, leaving 4 bases not matched to a gene. This CDR3 comprises 15 residues. CDR3 region: CASSLSGSSYNEQFF. CDR3 DNA: TGCGCCAGCAGCTTGAGCGGGAGTAGTTACAATGAGCAGTTCTTC.

This chain uses TRBV5-1 with TRBJ2-3; D is perhaps TRBD2 (6 bases). This CDR3 is 16 amino acids long. Germline loops: CDR1 SGHRS, CDR2 YFSETQ. Trimming shortened V by 0 bases and J by 4 bases, and 15 bases separated the two germline ends. CDR3 residues: CASSLVGLEGPDTQYF. Written as DNA, the CDR3 is TGCGCCAGCAGCTTGGTGGGACTCGAGGGCCCAGATACGCAGTATTTT.

The chain joins TRBV6-1 to TRBJ2-7; 10 nucleotides line up with TRBD1. The CDR3 contains 15 residues. Germline V gives CDR1 MNHNS, CDR2 SASEGT. V trimming: 5 bases; J trimming: 2 bases; junction bases outside the gene matches: 6. CDR3 sequence (DNA): TGTGCCAGCAGTCAAGGGACAGGGGAAGCCTACGAGCAGTACTTC. Its translation: CASSQGTGEAYEQYF.

This chain uses TRBV6-1 with TRBJ1-2; TRBD1 agrees at 7 bases. The CDR3 has 13 amino acids. V lost 1 base, J lost 4 bases, and 0 bases stayed unmatched. Looked up from germline, CDR1 is MNHNS and CDR2 is SASEGT. The DNA of the CDR3 is TGTGCCAGCAGTGAAGGGACAGGCTATGGCTACACCTTC. Translated, it gives CASSEGTGYGYTF.

This clone has a single count. CDR3 residues: CASSFAGGTRRGRNEQFF. In nucleotides, the CDR3 is TGTGCCAGCAGTTTTGCCGGGGGGACTCGTCGGGGTCGAAATGAGCAGTTCTTC. The genes are TRBV27 and TRBJ2-1; 7 nucleotides match TRBD2. The germline V gene encodes CDR1 MNHEY and CDR2 SMNVEV (reference sequence). The V segment lost 3 bases and the J segment 7 bases; nucleotides outside the gene matches: 18. There are 18 residues in the CDR3.

The CDR3: CASGFQLAGVFGSTDTQYF. The CDR3 nucleotides are TGTGCTAGTGGTTTCCAATTAGCGGGAGTGTTCGGAAGCACAGATACGCAGTATTTT. The chain employs TRBV12-5 and TRBJ2-3; 9 nucleotides align to TRBD2. Looked up from germline, CDR1 is LGHNT and CDR2 is FRNRAP. The V and J ends lost 3 bases and 0 bases, in that order; junction bases with no gene match: 13. This CDR3 has 19 amino acids.

As DNA, the CDR3 is TGTGCCAGCAGCCCAGAGGGGAGGAGCTCCTATAATTCACCCCTCCACTTT. Amino acids: CASSPEGRSSYNSPLHF. This chain links TRBV7-9 with TRBJ1-6; possible D gene TRBD1, 5 bases. Germline V gene lookup returns CDR1 SEHNR and CDR2 FQNEAQ (reference sequence). The CDR3 is 17 amino acids. Trimming cost V 5 bases and J 0 bases, with 14 bases left between them.

This chain uses TRBV14 with TRBJ2-1, with 8 bases aligning to TRBD2. Germline-derived CDR1 and CDR2 are SGHDN and FVKESK. This CDR3 is built from 12 residues. V lost 8 bases and J lost 12; bases outside the gene matches: 9. CDR3 in amino acids: CASGLGGTRQFF. In nucleotides, the CDR3 is TGTGCCAGCGGATTGGGGGGGACTAGGCAGTTCTTC.

This clone was found once. This chain's CDR3 is CARGGGLSTQYF. The DNA of the CDR3 is TGTGCCAGGGGAGGGGGGCTGAGTACGCAGTATTTT. The chain has TRBV21-1 and TRBJ2-3; the table calls TRBD2, which could not be checked here. TRBV21-1 is tagged as a pseudogene. The CDR3 sequence is 12 residues long.

This chain links TRBV15 with TRBJ1-5, with a tentative D call TRBD1 (5 bases). Germline CDR1 reads LNHNV; CDR2 reads YYDKDF (reference sequence). V dropped 4 bases and J dropped 0 bases, with 10 bases sitting between them. The CDR3 is 15 amino acids. The CDR3 DNA is TGTGCCACCAGCATAAGGGGTAATAGCAATCAGCCCCAGCATTTT. Translation gives CATSIRGNSNQPQHF.

The rearrangement links TRBV7-8 to TRBJ1-2, with 9 nucleotides matching TRBD1. The CDR3 length is 15 residues. The V segment lost 0 bases and the J segment 7 bases; nucleotides outside the gene matches: 6. CDR1 SGHVS and CDR2 FQNEAQ come from the germline V gene. The CDR3 region has the DNA TGTGCCAGCAGCTTAGCACCGGGACAGGGACTTGGCTACACCTTC. Protein product: CASSLAPGQGLGYTF.

V usage is TRBV2 and J usage is TRBJ2-1, with 11 bases matching TRBD2. Unmatched junction bases numbered 7, after V lost 6 bases and J lost 0 bases. Germline CDR1 is SNHLY and CDR2 is FYNNEI. This CDR3 spans 17 amino acids. CDR3 nucleotides: TGTGCCAGCAGCAGGGGACTAGCGGTTATCTCCTACAATGAGCAGTTCTTC. Protein sequence: CASSRGLAVISYNEQFF.

This clone was detected a few times. The chain joins TRBV28 to TRBJ2-1; 7 bases align to TRBD2. The V and J ends lost 3 bases and 7 bases, in that order; junction bases with no gene match: 9. Per germline, CDR1 MDHEN and CDR2 SYDVKM. This CDR3 has 15 residues. CDR3 amino acids: CASSFQRGPMNEQFF. CDR3 DNA sequence: TGTGCCAGCAGTTTCCAGCGGGGTCCTATGAATGAGCAGTTCTTC. The variable domain in full, completed from reference TRBV28 and TRBJ2-1, reads DVKVTQSSRYLVKRTGEKVFLECVQDMDHENMFWYRQDPGLGLRLIYFSYDVKMKEKGDIPEGYSVSREKKERFSLILESASTNQTSMYLCASSFQRGPMNEQFFGPGTRLTVL.

This clone was seen a single time. The chain employs TRBV6-5 and TRBJ2-5; perhaps TRBD1 as D (5 bases). V lost 2 bases, J lost 6 bases, and 10 bases lay in between. This CDR3 region has 13 residues. Per the germline V gene, CDR1 is MNHEY and CDR2 is SVGAGI. The DNA for the CDR3 is TGTGCCAGCAGTTACCCTACAGGAAAGACCCAGTACTTC. This encodes CASSYPTGKTQYF.

The chain uses TRBV10-2 and TRBJ2-7, with D possibly matching TRBD1 (5 bases). In germline, CDR1 is WSHSY, CDR2 SAAADI. With 1 base removed from V and 2 bases from J, the gap between germline ends came to 24 bases. The CDR3 runs 19 residues. CDR3 loop: CASSEYQGVGPPTAYEQYF. For the CDR3, the DNA is TGCGCCAGCAGTGAGTACCAGGGCGTCGGCCCCCCAACGGCCTACGAGCAGTACTTC.

The chain couples TRBV4-2 to TRBJ2-7; possible D gene TRBD1, 6 bases. Trimming removed 4 bases from V and 4 bases from J, with 14 bases in between. Germline V gives CDR1 LGHNA, CDR2 YNFKEQ. The CDR3 contains 14 residues. For the CDR3, the DNA is TGTGCCAGCAGCCGCACAGGGATTCAATACGAGCAGTACTTC. Its translation: CASSRTGIQYEQYF.

The genes are TRBV15 and TRBJ1-5, with D possibly matching TRBD1 (6 bases). V lost 3 bases to trimming and J lost 0 bases, with 18 bases between them. The CDR3 loop spans 18 amino acids. Germline V lookup: CDR1 LNHNV, CDR2 YYDKDF (reference sequence). The CDR3 protein is CATSREVTGLDSNQPQHF. The DNA of the CDR3 is TGTGCCACCAGCAGGGAAGTGACAGGTCTAGATAGCAATCAGCCCCAGCATTTT.

The V call is TRBV27, the J call TRBJ2-5; D is perhaps TRBD1 (5 bases). V was trimmed by 0 bases and J by 1 base, leaving 15 bases between them. From germline, CDR1 is MNHEY and CDR2 SMNVEV (reference sequence). This CDR3 region has 17 residues. CDR3 DNA: TGTGCCAGCAGTTTATCGACGGCGATTCAGGGCCAAGAGACCCAGTACTTC. Translation gives CASSLSTAIQGQETQYF.

Here the CDR3 DNA reads TGTGCCAGCAGTTTCTATCGGCGGGGCTACGAGCAGTACTTC. This encodes CASSFYRRGYEQYF. The chain recombines TRBV28 with TRBJ2-7, with D perhaps TRBD2 (6 bases). V was shortened by 3 bases and J by 3 bases, with 12 bases between the two germline ends. The CDR3 is 14 residues long. The germline V gene has CDR1 MDHEN and CDR2 SYDVKM.